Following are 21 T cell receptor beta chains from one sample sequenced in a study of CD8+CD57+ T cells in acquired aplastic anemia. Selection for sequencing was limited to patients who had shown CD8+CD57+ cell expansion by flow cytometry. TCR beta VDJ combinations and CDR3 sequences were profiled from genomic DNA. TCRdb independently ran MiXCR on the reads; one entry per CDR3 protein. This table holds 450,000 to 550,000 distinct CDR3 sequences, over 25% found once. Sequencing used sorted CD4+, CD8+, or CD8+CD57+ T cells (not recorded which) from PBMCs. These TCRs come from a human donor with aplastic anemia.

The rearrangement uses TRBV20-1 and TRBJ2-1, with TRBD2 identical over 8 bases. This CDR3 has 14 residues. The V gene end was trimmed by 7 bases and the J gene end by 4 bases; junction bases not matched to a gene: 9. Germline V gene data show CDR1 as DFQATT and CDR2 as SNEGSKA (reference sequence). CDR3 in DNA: TGCAGTGGAAGTAGCGGGACCCTTTACAATGAGCAGTTCTTC. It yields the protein CSGSSGTLYNEQFF.

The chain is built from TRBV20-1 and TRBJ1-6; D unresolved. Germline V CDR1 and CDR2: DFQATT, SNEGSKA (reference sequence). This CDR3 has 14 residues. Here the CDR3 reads CSAPLGEEDSPLHF. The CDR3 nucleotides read TGCAGCGCCCCCCTGGGCGAAGAAGATTCACCCCTCCACTTT.

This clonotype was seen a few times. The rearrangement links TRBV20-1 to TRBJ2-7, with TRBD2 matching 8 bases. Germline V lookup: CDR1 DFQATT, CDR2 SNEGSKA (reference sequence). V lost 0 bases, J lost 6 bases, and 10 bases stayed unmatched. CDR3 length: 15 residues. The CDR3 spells CSARDVVAGTGEQYF. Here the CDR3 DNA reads TGCAGTGCTAGAGATGTGGTAGCGGGGACTGGCGAGCAGTACTTC.

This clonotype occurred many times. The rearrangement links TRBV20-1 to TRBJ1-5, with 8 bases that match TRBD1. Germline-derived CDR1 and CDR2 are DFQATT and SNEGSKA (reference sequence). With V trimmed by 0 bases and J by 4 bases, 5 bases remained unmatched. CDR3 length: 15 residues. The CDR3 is CSAREDGTGNQPQHF. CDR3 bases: TGCAGTGCTAGAGAGGACGGGACAGGTAATCAGCCCCAGCATTTT.

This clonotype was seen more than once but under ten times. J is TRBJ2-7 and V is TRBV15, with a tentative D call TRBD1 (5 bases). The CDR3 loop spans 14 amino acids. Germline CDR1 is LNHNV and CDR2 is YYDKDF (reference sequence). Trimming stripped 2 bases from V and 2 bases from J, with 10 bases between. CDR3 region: CATSRMTETYEQYF. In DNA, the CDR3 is TGTGCCACCAGCAGAATGACAGAGACCTACGAGCAGTACTTC.

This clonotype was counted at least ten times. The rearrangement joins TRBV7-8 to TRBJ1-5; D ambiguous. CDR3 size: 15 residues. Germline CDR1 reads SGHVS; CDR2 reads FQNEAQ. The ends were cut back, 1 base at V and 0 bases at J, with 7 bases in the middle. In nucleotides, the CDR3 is TGTGCCAGCAGCTTAGAAGCCCATAGCAATCAGCCCCAGCATTTT. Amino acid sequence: CASSLEAHSNQPQHF.

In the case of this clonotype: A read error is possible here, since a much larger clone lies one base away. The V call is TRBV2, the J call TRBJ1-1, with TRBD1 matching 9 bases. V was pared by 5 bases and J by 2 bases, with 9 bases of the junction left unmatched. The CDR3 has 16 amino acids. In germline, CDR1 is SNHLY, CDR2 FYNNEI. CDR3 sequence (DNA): TGTGCCAGCAGTTATACAGGGGGCCGTGGTAACACTGAAGCTTTCTTT. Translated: CASSYTGGRGNTEAFF.

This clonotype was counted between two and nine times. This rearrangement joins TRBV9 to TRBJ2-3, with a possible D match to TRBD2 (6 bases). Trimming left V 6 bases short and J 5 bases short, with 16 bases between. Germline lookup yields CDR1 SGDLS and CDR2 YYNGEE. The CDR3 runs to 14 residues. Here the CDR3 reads CASKPTSSGDTQYF. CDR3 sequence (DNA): TGTGCCAGCAAGCCGACTAGTTCAGGAGATACGCAGTATTTT.

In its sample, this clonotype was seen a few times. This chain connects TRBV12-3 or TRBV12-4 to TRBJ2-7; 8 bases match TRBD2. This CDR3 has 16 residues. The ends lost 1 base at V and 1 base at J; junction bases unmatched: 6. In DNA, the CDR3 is TGTGCCAGCAGTTTAGTTAGGACTAGCAGATCCTACGAGCAGTACTTC. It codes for CASSLVRTSRSYEQYF.

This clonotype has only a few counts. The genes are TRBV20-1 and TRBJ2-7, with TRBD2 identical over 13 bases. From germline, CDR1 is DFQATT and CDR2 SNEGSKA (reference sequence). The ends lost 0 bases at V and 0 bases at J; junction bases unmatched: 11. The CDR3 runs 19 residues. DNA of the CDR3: TGCAGTGCTAGAGATGCGAGACTAGCGGGGGGCGACCCCTCCTACGAGCAGTACTTC. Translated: CSARDARLAGGDPSYEQYF.

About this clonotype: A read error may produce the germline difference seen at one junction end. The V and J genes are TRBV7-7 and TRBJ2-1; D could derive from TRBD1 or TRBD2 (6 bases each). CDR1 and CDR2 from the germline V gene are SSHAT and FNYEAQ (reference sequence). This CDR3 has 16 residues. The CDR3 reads CASSLSVGGPYNEQFF. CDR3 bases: TGTGCTAGCAGCCTTTCCGTGGGGGGCCCCTACAATGAGCAGTTCTTC.

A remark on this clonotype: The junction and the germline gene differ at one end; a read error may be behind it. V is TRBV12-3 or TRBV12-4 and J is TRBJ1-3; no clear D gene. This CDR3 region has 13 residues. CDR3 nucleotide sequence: TGTGCCAGCGCCGGATACTCTGGAAACACCGTATATTTT. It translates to CASAGYSGNTVYF.

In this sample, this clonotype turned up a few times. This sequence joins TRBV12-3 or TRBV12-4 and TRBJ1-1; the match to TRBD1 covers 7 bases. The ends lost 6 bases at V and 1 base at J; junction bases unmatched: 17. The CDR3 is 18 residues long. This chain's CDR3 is CASRPHDRAVSQNTEAFF. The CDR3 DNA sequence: TGTGCCAGCAGACCCCACGACAGGGCGGTTAGCCAGAACACTGAAGCTTTCTTT.

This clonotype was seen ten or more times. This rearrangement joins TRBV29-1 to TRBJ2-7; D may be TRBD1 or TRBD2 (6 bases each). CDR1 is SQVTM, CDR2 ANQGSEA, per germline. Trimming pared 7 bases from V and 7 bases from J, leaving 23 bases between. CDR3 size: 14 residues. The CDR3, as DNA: TGCAGCGGATCCGGGGACGGGGGCGTCGGGGAGCAGTACTTC. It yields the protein CSGSGDGGVGEQYF.

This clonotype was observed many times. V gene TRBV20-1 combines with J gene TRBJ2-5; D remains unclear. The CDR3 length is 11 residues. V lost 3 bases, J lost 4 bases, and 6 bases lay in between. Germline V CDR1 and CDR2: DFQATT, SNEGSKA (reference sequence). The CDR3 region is CSASLSETQYF. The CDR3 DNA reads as TGCAGTGCTAGTCTGTCAGAGACCCAGTACTTC.

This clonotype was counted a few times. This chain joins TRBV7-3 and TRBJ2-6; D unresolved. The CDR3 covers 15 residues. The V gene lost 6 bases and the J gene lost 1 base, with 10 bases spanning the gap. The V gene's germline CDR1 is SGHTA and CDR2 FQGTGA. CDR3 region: CASSFSRSGANVLTF. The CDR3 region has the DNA TGTGCCAGCAGTTTTTCAAGATCTGGGGCCAACGTCCTGACTTTC.

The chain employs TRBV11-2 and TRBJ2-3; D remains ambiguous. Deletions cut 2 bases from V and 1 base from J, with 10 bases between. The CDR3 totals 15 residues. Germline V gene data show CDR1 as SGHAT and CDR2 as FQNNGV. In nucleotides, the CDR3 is TGTGCCAGCAGCTTAATGGCCCAACGCACAGATACGCAGTATTTT. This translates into CASSLMAQRTDTQYF.

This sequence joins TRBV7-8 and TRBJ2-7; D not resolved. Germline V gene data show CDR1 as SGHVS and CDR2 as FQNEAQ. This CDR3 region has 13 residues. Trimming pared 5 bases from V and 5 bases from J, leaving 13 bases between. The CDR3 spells CASSVTFGDEQYF. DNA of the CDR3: TGTGCCAGCAGCGTAACCTTTGGCGACGAGCAGTACTTC.

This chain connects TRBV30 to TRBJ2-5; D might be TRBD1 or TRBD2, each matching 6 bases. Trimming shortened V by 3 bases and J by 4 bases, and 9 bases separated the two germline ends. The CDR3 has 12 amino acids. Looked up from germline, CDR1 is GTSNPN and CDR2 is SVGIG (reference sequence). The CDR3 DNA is TGTGCCTGGAGGCCGGGGGCAGAGACCCAGTACTTC. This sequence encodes CAWRPGAETQYF.

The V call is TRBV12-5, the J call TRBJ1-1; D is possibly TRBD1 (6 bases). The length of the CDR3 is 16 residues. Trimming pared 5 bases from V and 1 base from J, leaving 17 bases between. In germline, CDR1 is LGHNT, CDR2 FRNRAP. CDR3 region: CASGRDPGVTNTEAFF. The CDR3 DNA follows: TGTGCTAGTGGTCGAGATCCAGGGGTAACGAACACTGAAGCTTTCTTT.

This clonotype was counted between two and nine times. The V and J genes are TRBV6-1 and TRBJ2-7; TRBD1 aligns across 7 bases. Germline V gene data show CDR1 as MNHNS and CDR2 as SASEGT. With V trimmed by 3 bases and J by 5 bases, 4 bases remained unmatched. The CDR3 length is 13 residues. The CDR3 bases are TGTGCCAGCAGTGAGTACAGGGGCGACGAGCAGTACTTC. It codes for CASSEYRGDEQYF.